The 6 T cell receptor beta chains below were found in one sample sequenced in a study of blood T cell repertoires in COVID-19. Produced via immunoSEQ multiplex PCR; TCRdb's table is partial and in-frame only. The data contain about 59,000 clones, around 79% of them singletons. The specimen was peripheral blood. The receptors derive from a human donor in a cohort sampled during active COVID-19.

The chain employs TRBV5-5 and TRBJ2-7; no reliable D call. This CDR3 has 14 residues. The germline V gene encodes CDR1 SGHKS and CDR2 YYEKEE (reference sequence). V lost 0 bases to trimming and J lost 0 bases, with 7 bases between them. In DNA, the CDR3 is TGTGCCAGCAGCTTGGATGGCAGCTCCTACGAGCAGTACTTC. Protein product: CASSLDGSSYEQYF.

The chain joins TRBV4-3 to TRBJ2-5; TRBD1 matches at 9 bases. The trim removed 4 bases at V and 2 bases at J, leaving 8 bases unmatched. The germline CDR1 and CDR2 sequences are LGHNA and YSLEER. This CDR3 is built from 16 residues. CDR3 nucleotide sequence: TGCGCCAGCAGCCCGGACCCCGGGACAGGGCAAGAGACCCAGTACTTC. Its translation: CASSPDPGTGQETQYF.

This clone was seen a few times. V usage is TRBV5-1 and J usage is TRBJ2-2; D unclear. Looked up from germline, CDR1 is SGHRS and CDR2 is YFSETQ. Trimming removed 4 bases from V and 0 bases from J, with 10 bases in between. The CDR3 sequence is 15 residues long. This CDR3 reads CASSLGTSNTGELFF. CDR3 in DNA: TGCGCCAGCAGCCTAGGCACTTCGAACACCGGGGAGCTGTTTTTT.

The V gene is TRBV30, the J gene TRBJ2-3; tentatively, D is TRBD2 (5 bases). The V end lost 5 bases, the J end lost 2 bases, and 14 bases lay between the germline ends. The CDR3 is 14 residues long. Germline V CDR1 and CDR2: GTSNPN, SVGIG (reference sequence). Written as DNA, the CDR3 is TGTGCCTGGGGGATAGGGAGTTCCACAGATACGCAGTATTTT. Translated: CAWGIGSSTDTQYF.

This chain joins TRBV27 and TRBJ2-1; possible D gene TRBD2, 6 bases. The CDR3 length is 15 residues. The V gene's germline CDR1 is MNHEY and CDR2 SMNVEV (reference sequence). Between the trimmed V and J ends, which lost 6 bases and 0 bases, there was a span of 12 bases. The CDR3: CASRLALSSYNEQFF. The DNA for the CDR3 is TGTGCCAGCAGGCTAGCGTTGAGCTCCTACAATGAGCAGTTCTTC.

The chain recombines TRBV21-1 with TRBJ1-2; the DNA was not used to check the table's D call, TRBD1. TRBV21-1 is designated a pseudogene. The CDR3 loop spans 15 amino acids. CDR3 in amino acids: CASSARGQVNYGYTF. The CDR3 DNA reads TGTGCCAGCAGCGCCAGGGGGCAGGTTAACTATGGCTACACCTTC.